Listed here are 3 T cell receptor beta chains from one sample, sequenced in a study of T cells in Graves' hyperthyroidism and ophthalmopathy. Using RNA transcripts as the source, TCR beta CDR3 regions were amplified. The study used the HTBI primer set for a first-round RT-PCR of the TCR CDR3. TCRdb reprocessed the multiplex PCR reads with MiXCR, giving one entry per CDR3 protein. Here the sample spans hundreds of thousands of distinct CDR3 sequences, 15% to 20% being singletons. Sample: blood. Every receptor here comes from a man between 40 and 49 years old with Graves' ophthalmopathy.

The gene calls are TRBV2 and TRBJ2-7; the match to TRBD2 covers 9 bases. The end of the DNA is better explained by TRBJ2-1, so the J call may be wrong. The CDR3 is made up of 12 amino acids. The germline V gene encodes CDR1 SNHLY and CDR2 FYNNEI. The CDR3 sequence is CASSSGTYEQFF. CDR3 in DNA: TGTGCCAGCTCTAGCGGGACCTACGAGCAGTTCTTC.

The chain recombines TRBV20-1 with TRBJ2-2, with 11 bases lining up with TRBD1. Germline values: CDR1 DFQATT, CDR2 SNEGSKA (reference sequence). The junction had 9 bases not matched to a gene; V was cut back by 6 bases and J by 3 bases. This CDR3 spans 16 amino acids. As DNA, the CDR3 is TGCAGTGCGGCCCCCCCGGGACAGGGGGACACCGGGGAGCTGTTTTTT. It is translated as CSAAPPGQGDTGELFF.

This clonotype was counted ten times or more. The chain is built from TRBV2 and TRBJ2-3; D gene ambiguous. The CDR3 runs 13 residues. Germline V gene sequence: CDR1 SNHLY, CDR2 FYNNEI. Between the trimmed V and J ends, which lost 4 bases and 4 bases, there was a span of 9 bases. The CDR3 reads CASSGRGSDTQYF. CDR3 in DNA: TGTGCCAGCAGTGGAAGAGGTTCAGATACGCAGTATTTT.